A selection of T cell receptor beta chains follows, all from one sample in a study of memory CD8 T cells in hepatitis C reinfection. The data were produced by immunoSEQ multiplex PCR, yet TCRdb's version contains in-frame clones alone and is incomplete. The table lists 35,000 to 55,000 clones, 88% of them singletons. Sample: naive CD8+ T cells sorted from blood. These receptor sequences come from a man in his late teens or twenties with hepatitis C virus infection. CDR3s include the opening cysteine and the closing phenylalanine or tryptophan. The D gene is left open where the match is weak. The listing skips clone size in some rows; elsewhere it reads once, few, many or a size class.

CDR3aa | CDR3nt | abundance | j_gene | d_gene | v_gene
CSVESDEGTDTQYF | TGCAGCGTTGAATCCGATGAGGGCACAGATACGCAGTATTTT | once | TRBJ2-3 | - | TRBV29-1
CASSSGLAGPYNEQFF | TGTGCCAGCAGTTCCGGACTAGCGGGGCCCTACAATGAGCAGTTCTTC | - | TRBJ2-1 | TRBD2 | TRBV27
CASRGLAEGRTDTQYF | TGTGCCAGCAGGGGCTTGGCGGAGGGTCGCACAGATACGCAGTATTTT | - | TRBJ2-3 | - | TRBV28
CASSLAGRLNTEAFF | TGTGCCAGCAGCTTGGCAGGGCGTTTGAACACTGAAGCTTTCTTT | - | TRBJ1-1 | - | TRBV11-2
CASSLAPGGGTEAFF | TGCGCCAGCAGCTTGGCCCCCGGGGGAGGTACTGAAGCTTTCTTT | - | TRBJ1-1 | - | TRBV5-1
CASSQIGQGARGYTF | TGCGCCAGCAGCCAAATCGGACAGGGGGCGCGTGGCTACACCTTC | - | TRBJ1-2 | TRBD1 | TRBV4-1
CASSYSIETNTGELFF | TGTGCCAGCAGTTACTCGATAGAAACGAACACCGGGGAGCTGTTTTTT | - | TRBJ2-2 | - | TRBV6-6
CASRDRLNNEQFF | TGTGCCAGCAGGGACAGGCTAAACAATGAGCAGTTCTTC | - | TRBJ2-1 | TRBD1 | TRBV5-6
CASSLVGQQETQYF | TGCGCCAGCAGCTTGGTTGGACAGCAAGAGACCCAGTACTTC | - | TRBJ2-5 | - | TRBV5-1
CSAGANEQFF | TGCAGCGCTGGGGCCAATGAGCAGTTCTTC | - | TRBJ2-1 | - | TRBV29-1
CASSIPGQGRLNTEAFF | TGTGCCAGCAGCATACCGGGACAGGGGCGATTGAACACTGAAGCTTTCTTT | - | TRBJ1-1 | TRBD1 | TRBV11-2
CASSPVGGGTDTQYF | TGTGCCAGCAGCCCGGTAGGGGGGGGGACAGATACGCAGTATTTT | - | TRBJ2-3 | - | TRBV5-6
CASSFVGQPNSPLHF | TGTGCCAGCAGCTTCGTGGGACAGCCAAATTCACCCCTCCACTTT | - | TRBJ1-6 | TRBD1 | TRBV5-8
CASSLLGGRAEKYNEQFF | TGTGCCAGCAGCTTATTGGGGGGACGGGCAGAGAAGTACAATGAGCAGTTCTTC | once | TRBJ2-1 | - | TRBV7-3
CAGSVEGQGYDEAFF | TGTGCCGGCAGCGTAGAAGGACAGGGATATGATGAAGCTTTCTTT | - | TRBJ1-1 | TRBD1 | TRBV9
CASSEATGRLNTIYF | TGTGCCAGCAGTGAAGCGACAGGGAGACTCAACACCATATATTTT | - | TRBJ1-3 | TRBD1 | TRBV2
CASSFGGGAYNEQFF | TGTGCCAGCAGCTTTGGCGGGGGGGCCTACAATGAGCAGTTCTTC | once | TRBJ2-1 | TRBD2 | TRBV5-6
CASSESDTQYF | TGTGCCAGCTCGGAGTCCGATACGCAGTATTTT | - | TRBJ2-3 | - | TRBV9
CASSEGSGGAGNEKLFF | TGTGCCAGCAGTGAAGGGTCGGGGGGCGCGGGAAATGAAAAACTGTTTTTT | - | TRBJ1-4 | - | TRBV2
CASSQDWAGSYNEQFF | TGCGCCAGCAGCCAAGATTGGGCAGGCTCCTACAATGAGCAGTTCTTC | - | TRBJ2-1 | - | TRBV4-3
CASSFGVEQYF | TGCGCCAGCAGCTTCGGGGTCGAGCAGTACTTC | - | TRBJ2-7 | - | TRBV5-1
CASSWGQGWADTQYF | TGTGCCAGCAGCTGGGGACAGGGTTGGGCAGATACGCAGTATTTT | few | TRBJ2-3 | TRBD1 | TRBV7-2
CASSYSKSQPQHF | TGTGCCAGCAGTTACTCAAAGAGTCAGCCCCAGCATTTT | - | TRBJ1-5 | - | TRBV6-5
CASIGEAQETQYF | TGTGCCAGCATCGGCGAGGCCCAAGAGACCCAGTACTTC | - | TRBJ2-5 | - | TRBV6-5
CASSSSATSYNEQFF | TGTGCCAGCAGCTCTAGCGCCACCTCCTACAATGAGCAGTTCTTC | - | TRBJ2-1 | - | TRBV7-8
CASSVVGGIETQYF | TGTGCCAGCAGCGTAGTGGGGGGAATAGAGACCCAGTACTTC | - | TRBJ2-5 | - | TRBV9
CASSSGTRGYEQYF | TGTGCCAGCAGTTCGGGGACCAGGGGGTACGAGCAGTACTTC | - | TRBJ2-7 | TRBD1 | TRBV27
CAGSGTDVEAFF | TGCGCCGGATCCGGGACAGACGTTGAAGCTTTCTTT | few | TRBJ1-1 | TRBD1 | TRBV10-1
CAWSGASGKLFF | TGTGCCTGGAGTGGGGCGAGTGGAAAACTGTTTTTT | - | TRBJ1-4 | - | TRBV30
CASSPRDSLSYEQYF | TGTGCCAGCTCACCCCGGGACAGTCTCTCCTACGAGCAGTACTTC | - | TRBJ2-7 | TRBD1 | TRBV18
CASSLGHTGPYNSPLHF | TGTGCCAGCAGCTTAGGTCATACAGGGCCCTATAATTCACCCCTCCACTTT | - | TRBJ1-6 | - | TRBV7-2
CASSETSSGNEQFF | TGTGCCAGCAGCGAAACTAGCTCGGGGAATGAGCAGTTCTTC | - | TRBJ2-1 | - | TRBV9
CASRELRSNQPQHF | TGTGCCAGCAGGGAGTTAAGAAGCAATCAGCCCCAGCATTTT | - | TRBJ1-5 | - | TRBV27
CASSEGGHGELFF | TGCGCCAGCAGCGAGGGGGGGCACGGGGAGCTGTTTTTT | - | TRBJ2-2 | - | TRBV4-3
CASSEHPAGGSYNEQFF | TGTGCCAGCAGTGAACACCCGGCGGGGGGTTCCTACAATGAGCAGTTCTTC | - | TRBJ2-1 | TRBD2 | TRBV6-1
CASSHLGSTDFLNYGYTF | TGTGCCAGCAGTCATTTAGGGTCGACAGACTTTCTTAACTATGGCTACACCTTC | - | TRBJ1-2 | - | TRBV27
CASTGGWVNTQYF | TGTGCCAGCACGGGCGGGTGGGTAAATACGCAGTATTTT | - | TRBJ2-3 | - | TRBV6-5
CASSLGRGNEQFF | TGTGCCAGCAGTTTAGGTAGAGGTAATGAGCAGTTCTTC | once | TRBJ2-1 | - | TRBV27
CASSLLTGTTDTQYF | TGTGCCAGCAGTTTACTGACAGGGACCACAGATACGCAGTATTTT | - | TRBJ2-3 | TRBD1 | TRBV28
CASSLGLAPDTQYF | TGTGCCAGCAGCTTGGGACTAGCGCCAGATACGCAGTATTTT | - | TRBJ2-3 | TRBD2 | TRBV7-9
CASSGDILAGDNEQFF | TGCGCCAGCAGCGGAGATATACTAGCGGGGGACAATGAGCAGTTCTTC | - | TRBJ2-1 | TRBD2 | TRBV5-1
CASSSRTSGSYEQYF | TGTGCCAGCAGTTCCAGGACTAGCGGGAGCTACGAGCAGTACTTC | - | TRBJ2-7 | TRBD2 | TRBV28
CASSYSMGGDSPLHF | TGTGCCAGCAGTTACTCGATGGGCGGGGATTCACCCCTCCACTTT | - | TRBJ1-6 | - | TRBV6-6
CASSQRLAGYHEQYF | TGTGCCAGCAGCCAGAGACTAGCGGGATATCACGAGCAGTACTTC | - | TRBJ2-7 | TRBD2 | TRBV13
CASSHWDSPGYGYTF | TGCGCCAGCAGCCACTGGGACAGCCCCGGGTATGGCTACACCTTC | few | TRBJ1-2 | TRBD1 | TRBV4-1
CASSMKQGAPYEQYF | TGTGCCAGTAGTATGAAACAGGGGGCACCCTACGAGCAGTACTTC | - | TRBJ2-7 | TRBD1 | TRBV19
CASSTGNTGELFF | TGTGCCAGCTCCACAGGGAACACCGGGGAGCTGTTTTTT | - | TRBJ2-2 | - | TRBV5-6
CASSEHRGPSYEQYF | TGTGCCAGCAGCGAACACAGGGGGCCCTCCTACGAGCAGTACTTC | - | TRBJ2-7 | TRBD1 | TRBV7-8
CASSPSGVSYNEQFF | TGTGCCAGCAGCCCAAGCGGGGTCTCCTACAATGAGCAGTTCTTC | - | TRBJ2-1 | TRBD2 | TRBV7-9